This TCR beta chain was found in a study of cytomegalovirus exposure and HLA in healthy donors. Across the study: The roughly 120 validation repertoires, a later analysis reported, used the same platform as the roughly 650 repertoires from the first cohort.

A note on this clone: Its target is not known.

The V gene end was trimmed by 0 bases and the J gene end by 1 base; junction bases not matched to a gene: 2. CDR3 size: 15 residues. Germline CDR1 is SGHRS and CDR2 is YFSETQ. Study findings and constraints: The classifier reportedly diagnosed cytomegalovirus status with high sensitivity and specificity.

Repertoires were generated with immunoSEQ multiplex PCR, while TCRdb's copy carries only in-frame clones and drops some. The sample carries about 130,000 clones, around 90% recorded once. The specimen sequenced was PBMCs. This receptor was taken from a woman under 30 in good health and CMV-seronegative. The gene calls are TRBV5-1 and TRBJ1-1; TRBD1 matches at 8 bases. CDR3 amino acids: CASSLAGTGNTEAFF. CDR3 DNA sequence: TGCGCCAGCAGCTTGGCGGGGACAGGGAACACTGAAGCTTTCTTT.